This TCR beta chain was recorded in a study of T cell repertoires in cytomegalovirus infection. In the study overall: Peptides in the study included HLA-C-restricted and HLA-B-restricted CMV epitopes. Evidence of both CMV infection and a matching HLA type came from public TCR beta signatures. Whole-study results and caveats: The cumulative frequency of public TCR beta families distinguished individuals who carried CMV together with the relevant HLA. The study found HLA-C-restricted CMV-specific TCR beta clonotypes dominating the ex vivo response.

Note on this clonotype: Its antigen is currently unknown.

The CDR3 spans 15 residues. The V gene's germline CDR1 is MNHEY and CDR2 SVGAGI. V was pared by 6 bases and J by 6 bases, with 8 bases of the junction left unmatched. TCRdb reprocessed the reads with MiXCR, giving one entry per CDR3 protein. The repertoire holds roughly 990,000 distinct CDR3 sequences, with roughly 30% as singletons. This TCR was recovered from a human donor in good health (CMV status not recorded). Some clones in this sample may be carry-over from other donors' samples. Sequencing was performed on cultured CD8+ T cells from PBMCs, taken from culture after CMV antigen stimulation. The V call is TRBV6-5, the J call TRBJ2-7, with TRBD2 matching over 13 bases. The CDR3 spells CASRQLAGGLGEQYF. The CDR3 DNA is TGTGCCAGCAGACAACTAGCGGGGGGGCTAGGCGAGCAGTACTTC.